What follows are 2 T cell receptor beta chains derived from one specimen sequenced in a study of T cells after posttransplantation cyclophosphamide. Profiled with immunoSEQ multiplex PCR; TCRdb holds only in-frame clones, not every one. The data contain 20,000 to 25,000 clones, 70% to 90% of them seen just once; the ten biggest clones take up about 12%. Cyclophosphamide on days +3 and +4 followed busulfan-fludarabine conditioning and a marrow graft. The sample was PBMCs, taken after allogeneic stem cell transplant with posttransplant cyclophosphamide. The receptors originated from a female patient between 30 and 45 years old who received an allogeneic stem cell transplant from an unrelated donor, was CMV-positive, and had no GVHD. These T cells may partly come from the graft donor.

The rearrangement joins TRBV27 to TRBJ2-3; 10 nucleotides line up with TRBD2. J gave up 4 bases and V 5 bases, and 9 bases lay outside the gene matches. CDR3 length equals 16 residues. CDR1 and CDR2 (germline): MNHEY, SMNVEV (reference sequence). CDR3 DNA sequence: TGTGCCAGCAGTCCCCGACTAGCGGGTGACGCAGATACGCAGTATTTT. This translates into CASSPRLAGDADTQYF.

As DNA, the CDR3 is TGTGCCAGCAGCTTAGGAGGGGGCAGTGAAGCTTTCTTT. The encoded protein is CASSLGGGSEAFF. The chain carries TRBV11-2 and TRBJ1-1; 7 bases are shared with TRBD1. The CDR3 is made up of 13 amino acids. In germline, CDR1 is SGHAT, CDR2 FQNNGV. The junction had 3 bases not matched to a gene; V was cut back by 1 base and J by 7 bases.